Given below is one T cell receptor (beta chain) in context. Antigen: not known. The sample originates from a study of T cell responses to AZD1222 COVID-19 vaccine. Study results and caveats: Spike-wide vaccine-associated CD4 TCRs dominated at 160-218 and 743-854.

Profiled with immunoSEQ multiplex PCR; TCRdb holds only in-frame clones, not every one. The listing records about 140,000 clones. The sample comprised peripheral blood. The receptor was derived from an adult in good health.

In DNA form, the CDR3 reads TGTGCCAGCAGCAATCACCGGGACACCCAAGAGACCCAGTACTTC. This translates into CASSNHRDTQETQYF. The chain joins TRBV21-1 to TRBJ2-5; the DNA was not used to check the table's D call, TRBD1. TRBV21-1 is assigned pseudogene status. The CDR3 is made up of 15 amino acids.